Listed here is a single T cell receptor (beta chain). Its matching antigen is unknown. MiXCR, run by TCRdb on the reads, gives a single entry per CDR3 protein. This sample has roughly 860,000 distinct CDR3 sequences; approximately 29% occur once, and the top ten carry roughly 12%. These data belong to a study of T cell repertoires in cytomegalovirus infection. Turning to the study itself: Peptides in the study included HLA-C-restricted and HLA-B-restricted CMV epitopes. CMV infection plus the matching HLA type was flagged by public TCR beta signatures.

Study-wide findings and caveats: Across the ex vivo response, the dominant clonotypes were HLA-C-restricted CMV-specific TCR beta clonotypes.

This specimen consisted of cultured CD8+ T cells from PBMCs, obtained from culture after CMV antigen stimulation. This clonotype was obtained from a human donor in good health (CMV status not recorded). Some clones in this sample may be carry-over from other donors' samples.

The CDR3 region is CASTRGRATPGRQETQYF. CDR3 bases: TGTGCCAGCACCAGGGGCAGGGCAACCCCGGGACGGCAAGAGACCCAGTACTTC. The rearrangement uses TRBV9 and TRBJ2-5; D might be TRBD1 (6 bases). The CDR3 is 18 residues long. V was trimmed by 6 bases and J by 2 bases, leaving 26 bases between them. In germline, CDR1 is SGDLS, CDR2 YYNGEE.